The 9 T cell receptor beta chains listed next were all sequenced from one sample in a study of blood T cell repertoires in COVID-19 (dated by TCRdb to about 2020). The library was generated by the immunoSEQ multiplex PCR assay. Here the immuneACCESS table is served through TCRdb, limited to in-frame sequences with V and J called. Missing clones are a known gap in these copies; in checked studies unresolved V genes cover under half, and the rest lacks a known reason. The sample table holds some 190,000 clones, of which approximately 90% were seen once. Around 1.1% of the sample lies in the top ten. The specimen was peripheral blood. These receptors were taken from a man younger than 40 with acute or convalescent COVID-19.

The chain joins TRBV6-1 to TRBJ1-2; TRBD1 matches at 8 bases. The junction had 6 bases not matched to a gene; V was cut back by 2 bases and J by 4 bases. The germline CDR1 and CDR2 sequences are MNHNS and SASEGT. This CDR3 is built from 15 residues. The CDR3 loop reads CASSEFPDRVYGYTF. The DNA of the CDR3 is TGTGCCAGCAGTGAATTCCCGGACAGGGTCTATGGCTACACCTTC.

The chain carries TRBV30 and TRBJ1-2, with 9 bases lining up with TRBD1. V dropped 4 bases and J dropped 0; count of bases not matched to a gene: 12. Looked up from germline, CDR1 is GTSNPN and CDR2 is SVGIG (reference sequence). The CDR3 is 17 residues long. The DNA for the CDR3 is TGTGCCTGGACTAAGACCGGGACAGGGTTGGCTAACTATGGCTACACCTTC. It encodes CAWTKTGTGLANYGYTF.

This clone was observed a single time. The J gene is TRBJ1-2, the V gene TRBV3-1 (or the pseudogene TRBV3-2), with TRBD1 identical over 9 bases. This CDR3 is built from 16 residues. V lost 4 bases, J lost 6 bases, and 12 bases stayed unmatched. Looked up from germline, CDR1 is LGHDT and CDR2 is YNNKEL (reference sequence). CDR3 region: CASSPGPGTGTHGYTF. The CDR3 DNA sequence: TGTGCCAGCAGCCCGGGACCTGGGACAGGGACCCATGGCTACACCTTC.

This chain uses TRBV30 with TRBJ2-2, with a possible D match to TRBD1 (6 bases). The CDR3 extends over 15 amino acids. Germline assignment: CDR1 GTSNPN and CDR2 SVGIG (reference sequence). CDR3 in DNA: TGTGCATTTGACAGGACGGACACCCTCCCCGGGGAGCTGTTTTTT. Its protein product is CAFDRTDTLPGELFF.

The V and J genes are TRBV4-1 and TRBJ1-2; tentative D call: TRBD1 (5 bases). This CDR3 spans 15 amino acids. CDR1 MGHRA and CDR2 YSYEKL come from the germline V gene. The germline V and J ends were trimmed by 3 bases and 6 bases, with 17 bases remaining between them. CDR3 residues: CASSQLPQVRNGYTF. The CDR3 bases are TGCGCCAGCAGCCAGCTACCACAGGTTCGGAATGGCTACACCTTC.

This clone was observed a few times. This chain connects TRBV10-3 to TRBJ2-7, with D tentatively TRBD1 (6 bases). CDR3 length: 14 residues. Germline loops: CDR1 ENHRY, CDR2 SYGVKD. V was clipped by 7 bases and J by 0 bases, with 13 bases between them. CDR3 region: CAIMRGGDSYEQYF. The CDR3 coding sequence is TGTGCCATCATGAGAGGGGGTGACTCCTACGAGCAGTACTTC.

The J gene is TRBJ1-3, the V gene TRBV6-5; TRBD1 matches 9 bases. Germline loops: CDR1 MNHEY, CDR2 SVGAGI. The CDR3 contains 15 residues. The trim removed 5 bases at V and 1 base at J, leaving 3 bases unmatched. The CDR3 DNA follows: TGTGCCAGCAGTCCAGACAGGGGGTCTGGAAACACCATATATTTT. Translation: CASSPDRGSGNTIYF.

The J gene is TRBJ1-2, the V gene TRBV2; tentatively, D is TRBD1 (6 bases). The germline V and J ends were trimmed by 3 bases and 2 bases, with 10 bases remaining between them. The CDR3 sequence is 14 residues long. Germline V CDR1 and CDR2: SNHLY, FYNNEI. Here the CDR3 reads CASSEGTPNYGYTF. The CDR3, as DNA: TGTGCCAGCAGTGAGGGGACACCAAACTATGGCTACACCTTC.

This chain uses TRBV6-5 with TRBJ1-4, with D possibly matching TRBD1 (6 bases). Germline loops: CDR1 MNHEY, CDR2 SVGAGI. This CDR3 spans 14 amino acids. V shed 2 bases and J shed 7 bases, with 11 bases lying between them. This CDR3 reads CASSYGTQGEKLFF. DNA of the CDR3: TGTGCCAGCAGTTACGGGACACAAGGTGAAAAACTGTTTTTT.